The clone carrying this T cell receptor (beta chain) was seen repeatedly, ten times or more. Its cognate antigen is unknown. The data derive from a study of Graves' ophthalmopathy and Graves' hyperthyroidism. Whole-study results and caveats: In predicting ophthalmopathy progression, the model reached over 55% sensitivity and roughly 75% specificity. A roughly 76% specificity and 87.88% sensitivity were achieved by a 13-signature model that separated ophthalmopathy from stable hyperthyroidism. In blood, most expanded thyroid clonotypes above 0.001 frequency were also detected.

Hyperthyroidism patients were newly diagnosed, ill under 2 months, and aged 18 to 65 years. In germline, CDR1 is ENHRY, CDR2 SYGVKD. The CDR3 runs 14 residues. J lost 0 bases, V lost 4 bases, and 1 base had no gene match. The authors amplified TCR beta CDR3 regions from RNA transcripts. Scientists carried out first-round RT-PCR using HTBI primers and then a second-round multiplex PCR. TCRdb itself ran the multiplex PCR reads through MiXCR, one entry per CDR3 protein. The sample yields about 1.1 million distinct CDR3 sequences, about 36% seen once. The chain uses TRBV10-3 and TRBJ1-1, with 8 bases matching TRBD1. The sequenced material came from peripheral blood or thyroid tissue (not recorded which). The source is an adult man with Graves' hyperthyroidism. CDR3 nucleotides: TGTGCCATCAGTGGGACAGGGATGAACACTGAAGCTTTCTTT. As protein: CAISGTGMNTEAFF.